The 27 T cell receptor beta chains below come from one sample, sequenced in a study of human T cells and chemical hapten exposure. From whole blood left unfractionated, total RNA was extracted. MiXCR, applied by TCRdb to the 5' RACE reads, yields one record per CDR3 protein. The sample has 110,000 or so distinct CDR3 sequences, approximately 19% seen once. Every receptor here comes from a human donor in good health.

This clonotype was seen more than once but under ten times. The rearrangement uses TRBV7-3 and TRBJ2-3, with a tentative D call TRBD2 (5 bases). Between the trimmed V and J ends, which lost 5 bases and 0 bases, there was a span of 18 bases. This CDR3 is 17 amino acids long. Germline V gene lookup returns CDR1 SGHTA and CDR2 FQGTGA. CDR3 sequence (DNA): TGTGCCAGCAGCCCTCTAGGAGGCTATGGTAGCACAGATACGCAGTATTTT. It translates to CASSPLGGYGSTDTQYF.

This chain joins TRBV9 and TRBJ1-5; perhaps TRBD1 as D (5 bases). The CDR3 sequence is 15 residues long. Per the germline V gene, CDR1 is SGDLS and CDR2 is YYNGEE. V was pared by 0 bases and J by 1 base, with 8 bases between. CDR3 residues: CASSVGGASNQPQHF. The DNA of the CDR3 is TGTGCCAGCAGCGTAGGAGGGGCCAGCAATCAGCCCCAGCATTTT. Full variable domain (rest looked up from reference TRBV9 and TRBJ1-5): DSGVTQTPKHLITATGQRVTLRCSPRSGDLSVYWYQQSLDQGLQFLIQYYNGEERAKGNILERFSAQQFPDLHSELNLSSLELGDSALYFCASSVGGASNQPQHFGDGTRLSIL.

V usage is TRBV20-1 and J usage is TRBJ1-6, with 8 bases fitting TRBD1. The CDR3 has 14 residues. V was clipped by 5 bases and J by 10 bases; unmatched bases: 10. Germline CDR1 is DFQATT and CDR2 is SNEGSKA (reference sequence). The CDR3 spells CSAFGQGQESPLHF. DNA for the CDR3: TGCAGTGCTTTTGGACAGGGCCAAGAATCACCCCTCCACTTT.

The rearrangement joins TRBV3-1 to TRBJ2-3, with 9 bases that match TRBD1. The germline gives CDR1 LGHDT, CDR2 YNNKEL (reference sequence). V lost 4 bases, J lost 0 bases, and 5 bases stayed unmatched. The CDR3 loop spans 16 amino acids. For the CDR3, the DNA is TGTGCCAGCAGCCTACAGGACAGGGGAAGCACAGATACGCAGTATTTT. This encodes CASSLQDRGSTDTQYF.

The rearrangement uses TRBV15 and TRBJ2-3, with D uncertain. The V and J ends lost 0 bases and 4 bases respectively, with 5 bases between them. The length of the CDR3 is 13 residues. Per the germline V gene, CDR1 is LNHNV and CDR2 is YYDKDF (reference sequence). The CDR3 DNA reads as TGTGCCACCAGCAGAGATTATTCAGATACGCAGTATTTT. Its protein is CATSRDYSDTQYF.

V is TRBV6-5 and J is TRBJ2-2, with 8 bases fitting TRBD1. Germline V gives CDR1 MNHEY, CDR2 SVGAGI. This CDR3 comprises 14 residues. J gave up 8 bases and V 4 bases, and 6 bases lay outside the gene matches. CDR3 protein: CASSFGQGRGELFF. Written as DNA, the CDR3 is TGTGCCAGCAGTTTCGGACAGGGAAGGGGGGAGCTGTTTTTT.

This clonotype came up a few times. One end of the junction is discordant with germline, which a read error may explain. In DNA form, the CDR3 reads TGTGCCAGCAGCTCCCGGGACTTCAGTCTGGAGTTC. Its translation: CASSSRDFSLEF. The V and J genes are TRBV13 and TRBJ2-1; tentative D call: TRBD2 (6 bases). Germline assignment: CDR1 PRHDT and CDR2 FYEKMQ (reference sequence). The CDR3 runs 12 residues.

This clonotype was seen only a few times. The genes are TRBV28 and TRBJ2-2; 7 positions agree with TRBD1. The V and J ends lost 3 bases and 5 bases, in that order; junction bases with no gene match: 6. CDR1 and CDR2 (germline): MDHEN, SYDVKM. This CDR3 comprises 15 residues. The CDR3 coding sequence is TGTGCCAGCAGTTTCCCAGGGGGAGAAACCGGGGAGCTGTTTTTT. This translates into CASSFPGGETGELFF.

The rearrangement uses TRBV5-1 and TRBJ2-2, with unresolved D. The CDR3 has 13 residues. Germline CDR1 reads SGHRS; CDR2 reads YFSETQ. Trimming cost V 0 bases and J 4 bases, with 4 bases left between them. The CDR3 nucleotides read TGCGCCAGCAGCTTGGCTTCCACCGGGGAGCTGTTTTTT. Amino acids: CASSLASTGELFF.

This clonotype was detected many times. This chain's CDR3 is CASSPDVGQGATDTQYF. DNA of the CDR3: TGTGCCAGCTCACCGGATGTAGGACAGGGGGCTACAGATACGCAGTATTTT. The rearrangement joins TRBV18 to TRBJ2-3; 11 nucleotides line up with TRBD1. Germline V CDR1 and CDR2: KGHSH, LQKENI. This CDR3 has 17 residues. V trimming: 3 bases; J trimming: 3 bases; junction bases outside the gene matches: 8.

This clonotype was seen a few times. CDR3 protein: CASSLLSSGSEQYF. CDR3 nucleotides: TGCGCCAGCAGCTTGCTGTCTAGCGGGAGCGAGCAGTACTTC. V and J are TRBV5-1 and TRBJ2-7, with 10 positions matching TRBD2. CDR1 is SGHRS, CDR2 YFSETQ, per germline. This CDR3 comprises 14 residues. V trimming: 1 base; J trimming: 6 bases; junction bases outside the gene matches: 4.

This clonotype was seen only a few times. The genes are TRBV29-1 and TRBJ2-3; D gene ambiguous. Trimming shortened V by 0 bases and J by 2 bases, and 12 bases separated the two germline ends. The CDR3 length is 15 residues. Germline CDR1 SQVTM, CDR2 ANQGSEA. The CDR3 nucleotides read TGCAGCGTTGAAGATGGAACCCCGCCCACAGATACGCAGTATTTT. This sequence encodes CSVEDGTPPTDTQYF.

The J gene is TRBJ2-1, the V gene TRBV5-1, with TRBD1 matching over 11 bases. There are 16 residues in the CDR3. Germline V gene sequence: CDR1 SGHRS, CDR2 YFSETQ. V shed 0 bases, J shed 6 bases, and the junction held 5 bases outside the gene matches. The CDR3 DNA sequence: TGCGCCAGCAGCTTGGCCGGACAGGGGGCTCGCAATGAGCAGTTCTTC. Protein sequence: CASSLAGQGARNEQFF.

This clonotype was counted only a few times. The J gene is TRBJ2-4, the V gene TRBV5-1; maybe TRBD1 (6 bases). V was pared by 4 bases and J by 7 bases, with 18 bases between. The CDR3 extends over 15 amino acids. Germline V gives CDR1 SGHRS, CDR2 YFSETQ. This chain's CDR3 is CASSPSAGVNNIQYF. The CDR3 DNA sequence: TGCGCCAGCAGCCCATCTGCAGGGGTTAACAACATTCAGTACTTC.

This chain joins TRBV30 and TRBJ1-1, with 7 bases aligning to TRBD1. Germline V lookup: CDR1 GTSNPN, CDR2 SVGIG (reference sequence). The ends lost 3 bases at V and 3 bases at J; junction bases unmatched: 7. This CDR3 is 14 amino acids long. The CDR3 loop is CAWSPGGRDTEAFF. The CDR3 DNA reads as TGTGCCTGGAGCCCAGGGGGTCGGGACACTGAAGCTTTCTTT.

The V and J genes are TRBV12-3 or TRBV12-4 and TRBJ2-2; D is unclear. This CDR3 region has 16 residues. V was cut by 6 bases and J by 7 bases, with 21 bases left in between. CDR3 sequence: CASSYAVDPGFGELFF. In DNA form, the CDR3 reads TGTGCCAGCAGCTACGCGGTGGATCCGGGTTTCGGGGAGCTGTTTTTT.

This rearrangement joins TRBV27 to TRBJ2-3; 10 bases agree with TRBD2. This CDR3 is built from 17 residues. From germline, CDR1 is MNHEY and CDR2 SMNVEV (reference sequence). The junction had 12 bases not matched to a gene; V was cut back by 5 bases and J by 4 bases. This CDR3 is CASSPLTSGRAPDTQYF. The CDR3 DNA reads TGTGCCAGCAGTCCCCTCACGAGCGGGAGGGCCCCAGATACGCAGTATTTT.

V usage is TRBV29-1 and J usage is TRBJ1-2; D not certain. In germline, CDR1 is SQVTM, CDR2 ANQGSEA. The V and J ends lost 1 base and 4 bases respectively, with 13 bases between them. The CDR3 extends over 14 amino acids. The chain's CDR3 is CSVEVLGQVYGYTF. CDR3 sequence (DNA): TGCAGCGTTGAAGTCCTTGGCCAGGTCTATGGCTACACCTTC.

The rearrangement joins TRBV29-1 to TRBJ2-3; D unclear. The CDR3 spans 10 residues. Germline lookup yields CDR1 SQVTM and CDR2 ANQGSEA. V was shortened by 4 bases and J by 5 bases, with 4 bases between the two germline ends. The CDR3 DNA follows: TGCAGCGTTGCATTAGATACGCAGTATTTT. This codes for CSVALDTQYF.

This chain links TRBV11-2 with TRBJ2-3; perhaps TRBD2 as D (6 bases). The CDR3 consists of 15 residues. Trimming shortened V by 0 bases and J by 0 bases, and 7 bases separated the two germline ends. Germline V gene sequence: CDR1 SGHAT, CDR2 FQNNGV. This CDR3 is CASSLEGTSTDTQYF. In DNA form, the CDR3 reads TGTGCCAGCAGCTTAGAAGGGACTAGCACAGATACGCAGTATTTT.

The genes are TRBV4-1 and TRBJ2-1; TRBD2 matches 13 bases. CDR1 is MGHRA and CDR2 is YSYEKL in the germline V gene. Germline trimming cut 4 bases from V and 7 bases from J; bases unmatched to any gene: 7. There are 16 residues in the CDR3. The CDR3 here is CASSLRTSGSRNEQFF. The CDR3 DNA follows: TGCGCCAGCAGCCTCCGGACTAGCGGGAGTAGGAATGAGCAGTTCTTC.

The chain couples TRBV27 to TRBJ1-2; 9 nucleotides agree with TRBD1. From germline, CDR1 is MNHEY and CDR2 SMNVEV (reference sequence). This CDR3 contains 14 residues. V dropped 2 bases and J dropped 8; count of bases not matched to a gene: 6. Here the CDR3 DNA reads TGTGCCAGCAGTTTACGCTACAGGGGGCGAGGCTACACCTTC. It specifies CASSLRYRGRGYTF.

The J gene is TRBJ2-7, the V gene TRBV5-1; D is ambiguous. The CDR3 consists of 13 residues. Trimming left V 2 bases short and J 0 bases short, with 6 bases between. Looked up from germline, CDR1 is SGHRS and CDR2 is YFSETQ. CDR3 sequence (DNA): TGCGCCAGCAGCTTAAAGGTCTCCTACGAGCAGTACTTC. It specifies CASSLKVSYEQYF. The entire variable domain, with the rest obtained from reference TRBV5-1 and TRBJ2-7, is as follows: KAGVTQTPRYLIKTRGQQVTLSCSPISGHRSVSWYQQTPGQGLQFLFEYFSETQRNKGNFPGRFSGRQFSNSRSEMNVSTLELGDSALYLCASSLKVSYEQYFGPGTRLTVT.

The chain recombines TRBV28 with TRBJ2-5, with 10 positions matching TRBD1. This CDR3 is built from 13 residues. V gave up 6 bases and J gave up 7 bases; unmatched junction bases: 5. The germline V gene has CDR1 MDHEN and CDR2 SYDVKM. The CDR3 coding sequence is TGTGCCAGCAGATGGACAGGGGGTGGGACCCAGTACTTC. This translates into CASRWTGGGTQYF.

This chain connects TRBV28 to TRBJ2-7; 12 nucleotides align to TRBD2. The CDR3 is 16 amino acids. Germline V CDR1 and CDR2: MDHEN, SYDVKM. The ends lost 4 bases at V and 0 bases at J; junction bases unmatched: 4. CDR3 amino acids: CASSWTSGASSYEQYF. The CDR3 DNA follows: TGTGCCAGCAGTTGGACTAGCGGGGCCTCCTCCTACGAGCAGTACTTC.

V and J are TRBV11-2 and TRBJ1-1, with D possibly matching TRBD1 (6 bases). This CDR3 spans 15 amino acids. V gave up 2 bases and J gave up 0 bases, with 10 bases separating them. Per germline, CDR1 SGHAT and CDR2 FQNNGV. CDR3 amino acids: CASSLRGRVNTEAFF. The CDR3 coding sequence is TGTGCCAGCAGCTTACGGGGGCGAGTGAACACTGAAGCTTTCTTT.

This chain uses TRBV5-1 with TRBJ1-4, with 12 bases fitting TRBD1. The CDR3 runs 15 residues. The V segment lost 5 bases and the J segment 7 bases; nucleotides outside the gene matches: 6. The germline CDR1 and CDR2 sequences are SGHRS and YFSETQ. The CDR3 sequence is CASSTPGQGAEKLFF. The DNA of the CDR3 is TGCGCCAGCAGTACCCCGGGACAGGGGGCTGAAAAACTGTTTTTT.